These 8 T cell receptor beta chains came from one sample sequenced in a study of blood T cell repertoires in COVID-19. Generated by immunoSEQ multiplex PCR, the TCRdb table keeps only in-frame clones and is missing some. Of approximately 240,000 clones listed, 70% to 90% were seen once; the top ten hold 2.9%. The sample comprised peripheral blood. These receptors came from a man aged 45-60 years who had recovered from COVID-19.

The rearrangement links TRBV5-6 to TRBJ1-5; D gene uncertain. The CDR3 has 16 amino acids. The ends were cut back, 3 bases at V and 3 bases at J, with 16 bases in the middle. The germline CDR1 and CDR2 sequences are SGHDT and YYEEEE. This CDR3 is CASSSLGGSNNQPQHF. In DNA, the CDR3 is TGTGCCAGCAGCTCCCTAGGAGGTTCAAACAATCAGCCCCAGCATTTT. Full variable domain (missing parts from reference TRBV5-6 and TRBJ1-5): DAGVTQSPTHLIKTRGQQVTLRCSPKSGHDTVSWYQQALGQGPQFIFQYYEEEERQRGNFPDRFSGHQFPNYSSELNVNALLLGDSALYLCASSSLGGSNNQPQHFGDGTRLSIL.

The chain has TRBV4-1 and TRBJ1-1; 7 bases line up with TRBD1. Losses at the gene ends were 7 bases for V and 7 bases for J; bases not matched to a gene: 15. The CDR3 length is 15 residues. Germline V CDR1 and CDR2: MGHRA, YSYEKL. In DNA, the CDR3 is TGCGCCAGCACCCACAAAGACAGGGTGGGCGGTGAAGCTTTCTTT. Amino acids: CASTHKDRVGGEAFF.

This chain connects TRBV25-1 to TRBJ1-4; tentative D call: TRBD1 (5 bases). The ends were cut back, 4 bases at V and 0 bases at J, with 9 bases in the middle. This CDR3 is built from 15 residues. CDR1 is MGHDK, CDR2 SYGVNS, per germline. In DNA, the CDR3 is TGTGCCAGCAGTGCGACAGTTGCAACTAATGAAAAACTGTTTTTT. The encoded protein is CASSATVATNEKLFF.

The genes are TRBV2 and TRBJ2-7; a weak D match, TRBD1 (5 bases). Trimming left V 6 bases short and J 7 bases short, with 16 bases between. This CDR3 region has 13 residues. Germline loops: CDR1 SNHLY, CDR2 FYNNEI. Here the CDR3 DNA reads TGTGCCAGCAGAGCAGGGTCAACGAATGAGCAGTACTTC. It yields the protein CASRAGSTNEQYF.

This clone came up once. CDR3 nucleotides: TGTGCCAGCAGTTTATGGGCCACCATGAACACTGAAGCTTTCTTT. This translates into CASSLWATMNTEAFF. This rearrangement joins TRBV27 to TRBJ1-1; D remains unclear. V shed 1 base and J shed 0 bases, with 9 bases lying between them. Germline V gives CDR1 MNHEY, CDR2 SMNVEV (reference sequence). The CDR3 is made up of 15 amino acids.

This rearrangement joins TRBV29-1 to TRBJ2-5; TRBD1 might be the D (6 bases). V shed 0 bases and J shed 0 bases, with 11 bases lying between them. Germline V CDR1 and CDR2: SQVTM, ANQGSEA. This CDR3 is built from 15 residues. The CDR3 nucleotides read TGCAGCGTTGAAGACTACCGACAGGACCAAGAGACCCAGTACTTC. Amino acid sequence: CSVEDYRQDQETQYF.

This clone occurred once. This CDR3 is CAWSLGLRTDTQYF. CDR3 nucleotide sequence: TGTGCCTGGAGTCTTGGGCTCCGCACAGATACGCAGTATTTT. The chain has TRBV30 and TRBJ2-3; no definite D call. The CDR3 is 14 residues long. V was shortened by 2 bases and J by 1 base, with 10 bases between the two germline ends. The germline CDR1 and CDR2 sequences are GTSNPN and SVGIG (reference sequence).

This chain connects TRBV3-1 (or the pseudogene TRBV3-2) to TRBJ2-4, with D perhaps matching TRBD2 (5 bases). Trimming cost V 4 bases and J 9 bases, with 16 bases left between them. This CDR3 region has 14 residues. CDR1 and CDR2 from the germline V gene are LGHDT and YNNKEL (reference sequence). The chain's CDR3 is CASSPLRDGSIQYF. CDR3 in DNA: TGTGCCAGCAGCCCCTTGAGGGATGGGAGCATTCAGTACTTC.